This T cell receptor beta chain was profiled in a study of blood T cell repertoires in COVID-19. Looking at the study overall: Spain, Italy and the United States supplied samples that represented acute and convalescent COVID-19.

This CDR3 has 15 residues. Per the germline V gene, CDR1 is MNHEY and CDR2 is SVGAGI. J was trimmed by 3 bases and V by 6 bases; bases with no gene match: 4. Enrollment of patients from Seattle took place during active infection, with longitudinal follow-up. The method was immunoSEQ multiplex PCR; TCRdb's version includes in-frame clones alone and lacks a portion of them. Of 150,000 to 200,000 clones listed, roughly 79% were seen once; the top ten hold roughly 12%. V and J are TRBV6-5 and TRBJ2-6; 8 nucleotides line up with TRBD1. The sequenced material came from peripheral blood. This sequence originates from a woman older than 75 with COVID-19, enrolled during active disease. CDR3 sequence: CASSRDRFGANVLTF. CDR3 nucleotides: TGTGCCAGCAGCCGGGACAGGTTTGGGGCCAACGTCCTGACTTTC.